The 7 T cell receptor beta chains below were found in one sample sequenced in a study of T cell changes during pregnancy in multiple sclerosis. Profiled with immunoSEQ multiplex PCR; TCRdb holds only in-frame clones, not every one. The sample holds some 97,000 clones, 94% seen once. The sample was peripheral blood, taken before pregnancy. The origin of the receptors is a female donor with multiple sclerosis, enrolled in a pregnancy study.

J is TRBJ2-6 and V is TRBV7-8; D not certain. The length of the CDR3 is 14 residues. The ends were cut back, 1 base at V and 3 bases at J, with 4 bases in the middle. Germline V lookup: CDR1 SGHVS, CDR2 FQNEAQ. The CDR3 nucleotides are TGTGCCAGCAGCTTAGGAGGTGGGGCCAACGTCCTGACTTTC. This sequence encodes CASSLGGGANVLTF.

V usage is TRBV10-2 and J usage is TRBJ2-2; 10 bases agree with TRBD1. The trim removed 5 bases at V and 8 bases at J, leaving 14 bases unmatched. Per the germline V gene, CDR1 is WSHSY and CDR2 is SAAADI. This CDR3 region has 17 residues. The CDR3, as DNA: TGCGCCAGCAGTCACTTGACAGGGGGCGCTTATACTGGGGAGCTGTTTTTT. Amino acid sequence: CASSHLTGGAYTGELFF.

CDR3 DNA: TGCGCCAGCAGCTTCGGGACAGGGGGTGACGAGCAGTACTTC. Its protein is CASSFGTGGDEQYF. V usage is TRBV5-1 and J usage is TRBJ2-7, with 11 positions matching TRBD1. V trimming: 2 bases; J trimming: 5 bases; junction bases outside the gene matches: 3. The CDR3 runs to 14 residues. Germline-derived CDR1 and CDR2 are SGHRS and YFSETQ.

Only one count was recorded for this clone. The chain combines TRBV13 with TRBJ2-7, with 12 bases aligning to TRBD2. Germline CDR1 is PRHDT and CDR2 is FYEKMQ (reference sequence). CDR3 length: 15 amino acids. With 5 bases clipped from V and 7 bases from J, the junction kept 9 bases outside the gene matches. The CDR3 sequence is CASSPRTSGTQEQYF. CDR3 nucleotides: TGTGCCAGCAGCCCACGGACTAGCGGGACTCAAGAGCAGTACTTC.

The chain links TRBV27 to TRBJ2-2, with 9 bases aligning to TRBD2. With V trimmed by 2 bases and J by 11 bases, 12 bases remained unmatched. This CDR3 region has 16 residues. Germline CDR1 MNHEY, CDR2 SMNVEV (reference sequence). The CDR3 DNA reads TGTGCCAGCAGTTTAGGGACTAGCTCCAGGTGGGGAGAGCTGTTTTTT. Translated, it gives CASSLGTSSRWGELFF.

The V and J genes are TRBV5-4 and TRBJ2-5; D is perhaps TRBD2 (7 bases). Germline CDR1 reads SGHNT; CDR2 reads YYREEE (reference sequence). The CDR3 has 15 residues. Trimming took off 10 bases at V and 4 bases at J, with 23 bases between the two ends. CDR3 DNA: TGTGCCTGCCGGGACTACGGGACACCTAGAGAGACCCAGTACTTC. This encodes CACRDYGTPRETQYF.

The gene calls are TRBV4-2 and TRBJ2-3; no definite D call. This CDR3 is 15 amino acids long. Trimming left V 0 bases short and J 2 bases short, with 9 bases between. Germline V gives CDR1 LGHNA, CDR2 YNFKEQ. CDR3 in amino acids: CASSQDGLVTDTQYF. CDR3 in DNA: TGTGCCAGCAGCCAAGATGGGCTTGTCACAGATACGCAGTATTTT.